One and the same sample provided the 15 T cell receptor beta chains below, sequenced in a study of regulatory T cells in long-lasting Graves disease. Time point denoted: newly diagnosed GD, antithyroid drugs for less than 3 months. The authors made the TCR library using RNA they extracted from PBMCs. For TCR beta, libraries came from iRepertoire HTBI primers and Arm-PCR of CDR3 regions. TCRdb independently ran MiXCR on the multiplex PCR reads; one entry per CDR3 protein. This sample has about half a million distinct CDR3 sequences, with 12% found just once. These data were also filed under a second study, of T cells in Graves' hyperthyroidism and ophthalmopathy.

The material was peripheral blood mononuclear cells (PBMCs), obtained at new diagnosis, from a patient treated with antithyroid drugs. The receptors derive from a woman younger than 45 with Graves disease.

As regards this clonotype: The germline gene is not matched at one end of the junction; a read error may be the cause. The J gene is TRBJ2-1, the V gene TRBV11-1; TRBD1 agrees at 7 bases. From germline, CDR1 is SGHAT and CDR2 FQDESV (reference sequence). This CDR3 spans 16 amino acids. In nucleotides, the CDR3 is TGCGCCAGCAGCCAAGAAAAGCGACAGGGCCTGTACGAGCAGTTCTTC. Amino acid sequence: CASSQEKRQGLYEQFF.

This clonotype appeared many times. J is TRBJ2-7 and V is TRBV7-9, with 7 bases identical to TRBD1. The germline CDR1 and CDR2 sequences are SEHNR and FQNEAQ (reference sequence). V shed 5 bases and J 0 bases; nucleotides not matched to a gene: 10. CDR3 length equals 16 residues. CDR3 amino acids: CASSRMTGKSSYEQYF. The CDR3 DNA reads TGTGCCAGCAGCCGAATGACAGGGAAGTCCTCCTACGAGCAGTACTTC.

This clonotype occurred many times. V and J are TRBV2 and TRBJ1-1, with D unresolved. Trimming shortened V by 8 bases and J by 0 bases, and 4 bases separated the two germline ends. Germline CDR1 and CDR2: SNHLY and FYNNEI. The CDR3 loop spans 11 amino acids. The CDR3 coding sequence is TGTGCCAGCGTGATGAACACTGAAGCTTTCTTT. This translates into CASVMNTEAFF.

This clonotype was recorded many times. The gene calls are TRBV18 and TRBJ2-5, with a weak D call TRBD2 (5 bases). The V gene lost 2 bases and the J gene lost 4 bases, with 11 bases spanning the gap. In germline, CDR1 is KGHSH, CDR2 LQKENI. CDR3 size: 14 residues. CDR3 region: CASSPAGVRETQYF. DNA of the CDR3: TGTGCCAGCTCACCAGCCGGGGTTCGAGAGACCCAGTACTTC.

The sample holds many counts of this clonotype. The rearrangement joins TRBV28 to TRBJ2-7; possible D gene TRBD2, 5 bases. Germline lookup yields CDR1 MDHEN and CDR2 SYDVKM. Trimming took 4 bases from V and 4 from J, leaving 11 bases between them. There are 13 residues in the CDR3. This CDR3 is CASSSPSGYEQYF. CDR3 DNA sequence: TGTGCCAGCAGTTCCCCCTCGGGGTACGAGCAGTACTTC.

This clonotype showed up just a few times. The CDR3 region is CASSQDRGAGKTQYF. The DNA for the CDR3 is TGCGCCAGCAGCCAAGATCGGGGCGCCGGAAAGACCCAGTACTTC. The chain combines TRBV4-3 with TRBJ2-5; D may be TRBD1 or TRBD2 (5 bases each). This CDR3 contains 15 residues. The germline gives CDR1 LGHNA, CDR2 YSLEER. Trimming took off 0 bases at V and 6 bases at J, with 14 bases between the two ends.

This clonotype was observed a handful of times. The V gene is TRBV5-4, the J gene TRBJ2-5; TRBD2 matches 12 bases. V trimming: 3 bases; J trimming: 4 bases; junction bases outside the gene matches: 7. This CDR3 contains 16 residues. The V gene's germline CDR1 is SGHNT and CDR2 YYREEE (reference sequence). CDR3 coding DNA: TGTGCCAGCAGCTCCCGACTAGCGGGAGTGGGAGAGACCCAGTACTTC. The encoded protein is CASSSRLAGVGETQYF.

This clonotype was counted many times. This rearrangement joins TRBV28 to TRBJ2-3; D not certain. The CDR3 consists of 11 residues. The V and J ends lost 6 bases and 6 bases respectively, with 7 bases between them. In germline, CDR1 is MDHEN, CDR2 SYDVKM. The CDR3 DNA sequence: TGTGCCAGCAGGACACTTGATACGCAGTATTTT. Its translation: CASRTLDTQYF.

This clonotype was found a few times. The DNA of the CDR3 is TGTGCCAGCTCACCACTCCGACAGGGGGTTAATGAAAAACTGTTTTTT. Encoded protein: CASSPLRQGVNEKLFF. The chain joins TRBV18 to TRBJ1-4, with 9 nucleotides matching TRBD1. With 1 base clipped from V and 4 bases from J, the junction kept 4 bases outside the gene matches. The length of the CDR3 is 16 residues. Per the germline V gene, CDR1 is KGHSH and CDR2 is LQKENI.

This clonotype was detected ten times or more. The chain has TRBV20-1 and TRBJ2-3, with D perhaps matching TRBD1 (6 bases). Looked up from germline, CDR1 is DFQATT and CDR2 is SNEGSKA (reference sequence). This CDR3 has 13 amino acids. The CDR3 nucleotides are TGCAGCGGGACACCTCTAGAGGGCGATACGCAGTATTTT. Translation gives CSGTPLEGDTQYF.

This clonotype was observed many times. V gene TRBV11-3 combines with J gene TRBJ2-7; TRBD1 matches at 8 bases. The CDR3 is 15 residues long. Germline values: CDR1 SGHNT, CDR2 YENEEA. V lost 5 bases, J lost 8 bases, and 14 bases stayed unmatched. The CDR3 sequence: CASSIPGQDPLKQYF. As DNA, the CDR3 is TGTGCCAGCAGCATACCGGGACAGGACCCATTGAAGCAGTACTTC. The whole variable domain, remainder taken from reference TRBV11-3 and TRBJ2-7, is EAGVVQSPRYKIIEKKQPVAFWCNPISGHNTLYWYLQNLGQGPELLIRYENEEAVDDSQLPKDRFSAERLKGVDSTLKIQPAELGDSAVYLCASSIPGQDPLKQYFGPGTRLTVT.

This clonotype was counted at least ten times. The rearrangement links TRBV29-1 to TRBJ1-2, with D possibly matching TRBD1 (5 bases). The ends were cut back, 7 bases at V and 5 bases at J, with 26 bases in the middle. CDR3 length: 16 amino acids. Per the germline V gene, CDR1 is SQVTM and CDR2 is ANQGSEA. CDR3 in DNA: TGCAGCGCACTTGAGCAGGGAAAGGTGTCGGGATATGGCTACACCTTC. Translation gives CSALEQGKVSGYGYTF.

This clonotype has at least ten counts. The genes are TRBV10-1 and TRBJ2-1, with D possibly matching TRBD1 (5 bases). The CDR3 runs to 14 residues. Germline lookup yields CDR1 WNHNN and CDR2 SYGVQD (reference sequence). The ends were cut back, 8 bases at V and 9 bases at J, with 20 bases in the middle. The CDR3 sequence is CASRWRQYQTEQFF. The DNA of the CDR3 is TGCGCCAGCCGTTGGAGACAGTATCAGACTGAGCAGTTCTTC.

This clonotype was detected ten times or more. The chain uses TRBV7-2 and TRBJ2-3; possibly TRBD2 for D (6 bases). Germline loops: CDR1 SGHTA, CDR2 FQGNSA. The CDR3 totals 13 residues. Trimming cost V 4 bases and J 10 bases, with 15 bases left between them. CDR3 sequence reads: CASSSSGGDAQYF. In DNA, the CDR3 is TGTGCCAGCAGCTCAAGCGGAGGGGATGCGCAGTATTTT.

This clonotype showed up just a few times. In DNA, the CDR3 is TGTGCCAGCAGTATCCCGGGCAGTCGAACGCAGTATTTT. Protein sequence: CASSIPGSRTQYF. This sequence joins TRBV6-1 and TRBJ2-3, with D unclear. V was clipped by 5 bases and J by 9 bases, with 15 bases between them. CDR1 and CDR2 (germline): MNHNS, SASEGT. The CDR3 has 13 residues.